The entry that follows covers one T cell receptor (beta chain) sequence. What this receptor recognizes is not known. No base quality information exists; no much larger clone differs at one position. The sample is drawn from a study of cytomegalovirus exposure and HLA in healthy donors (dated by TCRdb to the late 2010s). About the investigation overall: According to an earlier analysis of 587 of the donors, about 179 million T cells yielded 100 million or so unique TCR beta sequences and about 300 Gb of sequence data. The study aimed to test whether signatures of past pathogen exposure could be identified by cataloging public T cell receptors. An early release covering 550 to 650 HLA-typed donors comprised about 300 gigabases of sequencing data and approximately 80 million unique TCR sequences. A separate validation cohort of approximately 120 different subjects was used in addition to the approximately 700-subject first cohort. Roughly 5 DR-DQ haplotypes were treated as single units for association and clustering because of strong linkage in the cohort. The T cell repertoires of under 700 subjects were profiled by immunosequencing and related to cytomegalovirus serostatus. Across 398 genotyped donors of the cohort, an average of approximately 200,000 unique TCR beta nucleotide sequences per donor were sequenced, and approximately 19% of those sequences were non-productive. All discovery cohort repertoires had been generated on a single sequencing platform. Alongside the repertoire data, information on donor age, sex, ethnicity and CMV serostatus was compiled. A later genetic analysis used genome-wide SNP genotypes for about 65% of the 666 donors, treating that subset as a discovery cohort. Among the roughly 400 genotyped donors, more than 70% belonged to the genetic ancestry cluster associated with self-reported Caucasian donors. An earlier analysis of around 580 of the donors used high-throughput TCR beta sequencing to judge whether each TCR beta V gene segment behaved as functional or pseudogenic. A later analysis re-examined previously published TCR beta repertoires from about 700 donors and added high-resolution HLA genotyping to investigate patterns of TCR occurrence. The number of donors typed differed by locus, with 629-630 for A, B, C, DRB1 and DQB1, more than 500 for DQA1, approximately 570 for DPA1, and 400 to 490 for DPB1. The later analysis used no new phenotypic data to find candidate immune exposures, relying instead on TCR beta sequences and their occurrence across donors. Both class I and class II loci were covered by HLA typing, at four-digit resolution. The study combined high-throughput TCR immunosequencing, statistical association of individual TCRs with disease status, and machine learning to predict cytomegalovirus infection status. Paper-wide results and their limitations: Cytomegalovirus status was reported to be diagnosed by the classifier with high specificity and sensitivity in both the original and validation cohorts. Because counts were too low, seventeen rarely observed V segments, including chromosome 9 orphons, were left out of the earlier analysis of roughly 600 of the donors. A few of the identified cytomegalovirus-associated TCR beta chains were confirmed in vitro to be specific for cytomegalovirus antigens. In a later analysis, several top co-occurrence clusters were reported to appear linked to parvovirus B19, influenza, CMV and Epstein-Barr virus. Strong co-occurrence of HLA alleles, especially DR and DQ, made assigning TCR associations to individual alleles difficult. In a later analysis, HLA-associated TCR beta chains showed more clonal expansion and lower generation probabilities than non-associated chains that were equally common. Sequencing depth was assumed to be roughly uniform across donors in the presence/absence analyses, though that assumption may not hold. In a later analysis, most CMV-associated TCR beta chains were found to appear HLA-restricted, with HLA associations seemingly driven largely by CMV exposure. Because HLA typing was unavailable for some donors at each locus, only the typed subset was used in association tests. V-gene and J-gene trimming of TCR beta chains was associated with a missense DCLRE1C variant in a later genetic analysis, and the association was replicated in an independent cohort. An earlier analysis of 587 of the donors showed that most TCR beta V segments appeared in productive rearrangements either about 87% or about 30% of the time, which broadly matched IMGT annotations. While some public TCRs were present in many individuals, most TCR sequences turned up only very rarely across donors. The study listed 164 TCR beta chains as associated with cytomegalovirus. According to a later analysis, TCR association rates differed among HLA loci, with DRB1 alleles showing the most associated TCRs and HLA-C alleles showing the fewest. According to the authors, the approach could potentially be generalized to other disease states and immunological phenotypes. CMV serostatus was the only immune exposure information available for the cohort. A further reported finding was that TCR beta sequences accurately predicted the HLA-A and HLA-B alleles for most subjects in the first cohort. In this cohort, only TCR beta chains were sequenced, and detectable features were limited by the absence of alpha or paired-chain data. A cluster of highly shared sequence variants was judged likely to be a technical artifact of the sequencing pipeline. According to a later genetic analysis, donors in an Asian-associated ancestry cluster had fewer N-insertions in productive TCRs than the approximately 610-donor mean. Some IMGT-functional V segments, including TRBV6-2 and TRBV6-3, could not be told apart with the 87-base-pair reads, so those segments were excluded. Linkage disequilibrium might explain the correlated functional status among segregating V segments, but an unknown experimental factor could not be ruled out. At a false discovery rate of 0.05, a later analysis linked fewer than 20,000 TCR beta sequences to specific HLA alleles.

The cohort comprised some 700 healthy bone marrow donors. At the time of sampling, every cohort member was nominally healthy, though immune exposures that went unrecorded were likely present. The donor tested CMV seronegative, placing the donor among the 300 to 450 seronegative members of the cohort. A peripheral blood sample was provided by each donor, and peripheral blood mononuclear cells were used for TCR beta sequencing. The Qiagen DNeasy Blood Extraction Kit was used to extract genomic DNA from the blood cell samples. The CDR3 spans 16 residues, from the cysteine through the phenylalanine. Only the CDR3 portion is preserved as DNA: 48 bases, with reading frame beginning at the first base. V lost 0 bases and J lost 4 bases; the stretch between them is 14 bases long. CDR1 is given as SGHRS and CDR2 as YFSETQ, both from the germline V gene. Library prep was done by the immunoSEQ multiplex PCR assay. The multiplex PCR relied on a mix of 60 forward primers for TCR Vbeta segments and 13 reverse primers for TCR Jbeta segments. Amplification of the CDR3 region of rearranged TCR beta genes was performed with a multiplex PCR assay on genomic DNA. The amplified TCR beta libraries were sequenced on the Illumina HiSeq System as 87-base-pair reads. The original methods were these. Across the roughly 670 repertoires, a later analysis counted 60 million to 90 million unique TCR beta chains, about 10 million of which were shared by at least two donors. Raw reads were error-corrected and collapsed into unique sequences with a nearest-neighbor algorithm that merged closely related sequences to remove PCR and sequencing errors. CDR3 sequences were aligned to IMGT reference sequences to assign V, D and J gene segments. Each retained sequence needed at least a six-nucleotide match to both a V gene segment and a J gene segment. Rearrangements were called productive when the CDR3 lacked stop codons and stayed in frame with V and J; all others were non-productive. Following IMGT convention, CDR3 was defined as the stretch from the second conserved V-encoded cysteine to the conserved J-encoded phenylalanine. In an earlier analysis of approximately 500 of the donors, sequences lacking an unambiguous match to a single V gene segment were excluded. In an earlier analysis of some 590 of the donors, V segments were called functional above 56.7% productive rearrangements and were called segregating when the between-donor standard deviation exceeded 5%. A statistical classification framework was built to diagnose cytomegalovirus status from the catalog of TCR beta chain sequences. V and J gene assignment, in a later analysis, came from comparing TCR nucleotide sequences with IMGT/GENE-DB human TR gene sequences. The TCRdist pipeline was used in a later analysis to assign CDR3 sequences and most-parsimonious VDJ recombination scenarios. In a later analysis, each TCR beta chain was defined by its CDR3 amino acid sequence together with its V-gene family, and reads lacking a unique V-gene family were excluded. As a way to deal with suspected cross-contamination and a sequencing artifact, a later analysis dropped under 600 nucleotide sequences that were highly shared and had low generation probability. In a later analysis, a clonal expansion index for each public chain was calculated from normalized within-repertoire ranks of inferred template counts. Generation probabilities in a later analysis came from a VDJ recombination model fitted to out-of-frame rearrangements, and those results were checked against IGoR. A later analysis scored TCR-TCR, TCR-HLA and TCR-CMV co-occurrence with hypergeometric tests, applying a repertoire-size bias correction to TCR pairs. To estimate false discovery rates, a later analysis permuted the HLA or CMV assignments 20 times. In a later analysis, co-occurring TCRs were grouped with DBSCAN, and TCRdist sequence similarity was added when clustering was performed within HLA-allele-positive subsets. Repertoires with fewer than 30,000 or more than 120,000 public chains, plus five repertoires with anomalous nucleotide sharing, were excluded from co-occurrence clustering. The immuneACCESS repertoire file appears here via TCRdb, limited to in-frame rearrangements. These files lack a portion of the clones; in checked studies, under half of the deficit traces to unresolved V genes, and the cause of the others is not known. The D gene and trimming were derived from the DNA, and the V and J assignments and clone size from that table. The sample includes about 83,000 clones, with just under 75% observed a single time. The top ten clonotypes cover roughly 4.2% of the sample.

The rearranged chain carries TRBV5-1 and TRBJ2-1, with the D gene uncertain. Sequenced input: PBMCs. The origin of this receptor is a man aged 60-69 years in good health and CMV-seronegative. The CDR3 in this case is CASSLEAGLRYNEQFF. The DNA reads TGCGCCAGCAGCTTGGAGGCAGGCTTACGGTACAATGAGCAGTTCTTC.